Following are 30 T cell receptor beta chains from one sample sequenced in a study of T-cell reconstitution after alpha-beta-depleted transplantation in children. Unique molecular identifiers were used to barcode this TCRbeta library. TCRdb recomputed calls from the PCR reads with MiXCR, one row per CDR3 protein. Among almost 400,000 distinct CDR3 sequences, 20% were seen once, and the ten largest hold 3% to 4.5%. Sequencing was performed on PBMCs from the stem cell graft donor, taken from the stem cell graft. The source is a human donor who donated a stem cell graft to a child with acute myeloid leukemia.

This clonotype has at least ten counts. The chain couples TRBV29-1 to TRBJ1-3; the D gene is possibly TRBD1 (6 bases). There are 12 residues in the CDR3. CDR1 SQVTM and CDR2 ANQGSEA come from the germline V gene. Trimming left V 4 bases short and J 4 bases short, with 8 bases between. Written as DNA, the CDR3 is TGCAGCGTTGGGACAGAAGGAAACACCATATATTTT. Protein product: CSVGTEGNTIYF. Together with reference TRBV29-1 and TRBJ1-3, the CDR3 gives the full variable domain: SAVISQKPSRDICQRGTSLTIQCQVDSQVTMMFWYRQQPGQSLTLIATANQGSEATYESGFVIDKFPISRPNLTFSTLTVSNMSPEDSSIYLCSVGTEGNTIYFGEGSWLTVV.

In its sample, this clonotype was seen a few times. This chain uses TRBV2 with TRBJ2-7, with 7 bases that match TRBD2. Germline lookup yields CDR1 SNHLY and CDR2 FYNNEI. Trimming removed 7 bases from V and 3 bases from J; junction bases left unmatched: 6. CDR3 length: 13 residues. DNA for the CDR3: TGTGCCAGCAATCCGAGCGGGATCTACGAGCAGTACTTC. This sequence encodes CASNPSGIYEQYF.

This clonotype has just a few counts. CDR3 region: CASSYSDEQYF. The CDR3 bases are TGTGCCAGCAGTTACTCTGACGAGCAGTACTTC. V is TRBV6-6 and J is TRBJ2-7; D uncertain. With 0 bases removed from V and 5 bases from J, the gap between germline ends came to 2 bases. The CDR3 is made up of 11 amino acids. Germline values: CDR1 MNHNY, CDR2 SVGAGI (reference sequence).

The chain joins TRBV5-1 to TRBJ2-7, with 10 bases matching TRBD2. The junction had 12 bases not matched to a gene; V was cut back by 4 bases and J by 2 bases. The CDR3 spans 17 residues. Germline loops: CDR1 SGHRS, CDR2 YFSETQ. Here the CDR3 reads CASSPTIVAGGTYEQYF. DNA of the CDR3: TGCGCCAGCAGCCCCACAATCGTAGCGGGAGGTACCTACGAGCAGTACTTC.

The CDR3 region is CSAEGGTTSTDTQYF. Here the CDR3 DNA reads TGCAGCGCTGAGGGGGGGACAACAAGCACAGATACGCAGTATTTT. This chain links TRBV29-1 with TRBJ2-3, with a possible D match to TRBD2 (7 bases). Germline CDR1 is SQVTM and CDR2 is ANQGSEA. The length of the CDR3 is 15 residues. Trimming took off 7 bases at V and 0 bases at J, with 17 bases between the two ends.

This clonotype has a handful of counts. The J gene is TRBJ1-2, the V gene TRBV12-3 or TRBV12-4; D possibly corresponds to TRBD1 (5 bases). The CDR3 consists of 14 residues. V lost 5 bases to trimming and J lost 4 bases, with 14 bases between them. The CDR3 DNA is TGTGCCAGCAGTCCCCGCCCCGGGGGCTATGGCTACACCTTC. Amino acids: CASSPRPGGYGYTF.

A few counts support this clonotype. V gene TRBV24-1 combines with J gene TRBJ2-1; D not resolved. V dropped 4 bases and J dropped 0 bases, with 18 bases sitting between them. Looked up from germline, CDR1 is KGHDR and CDR2 is SFDVKD. CDR3 length equals 18 residues. Here the CDR3 reads CATSDPSSAPSSYNEQFF. As DNA, the CDR3 is TGTGCCACCAGTGACCCATCCTCCGCGCCGAGCTCCTACAATGAGCAGTTCTTC.

This clonotype was detected a few times. The chain uses TRBV5-1 and TRBJ2-5; D might be TRBD2 (5 bases). V lost 0 bases, J lost 5 bases, and 14 bases lay in between. CDR3 length equals 15 residues. Germline V lookup: CDR1 SGHRS, CDR2 YFSETQ. CDR3 loop: CASSLGNNGVETQYF. The CDR3 nucleotides read TGCGCCAGCAGCTTGGGAAATAACGGGGTTGAGACCCAGTACTTC.

In its sample, this clonotype was seen a few times. The CDR3 region is CASSFQGWTGELFF. DNA for the CDR3: TGTGCCAGCAGTTTCCAGGGTTGGACCGGGGAGCTGTTTTTT. The chain uses TRBV12-3 or TRBV12-4 and TRBJ2-2, with D tentatively TRBD1 (5 bases). There are 14 residues in the CDR3. The V end was cut by 3 bases, the J end by 5 bases, with 10 bases between.

This rearrangement joins TRBV25-1 to TRBJ2-1; D gene unclear. This CDR3 has 13 amino acids. Germline CDR1 MGHDK, CDR2 SYGVNS. Between the trimmed V and J ends, which lost 5 bases and 6 bases, there was a span of 11 bases. CDR3 sequence reads: CASSHGLTNEQFF. The CDR3 DNA reads as TGTGCCAGCAGTCACGGGCTGACCAATGAGCAGTTCTTC. The full variable domain, with the rest looked up from reference TRBV25-1 and TRBJ2-1, is EADIYQTPRYLVIGTGKKITLECSQTMGHDKMYWYQQDPGMELHLIHYSYGVNSTEKGDLSSESTVSRIRTEHFPLTLESARPSHTSQYLCASSHGLTNEQFFGPGTRLTVL.

The CDR3 loop reads CSARTNRNQPQHF. CDR3 DNA: TGCAGTGCTAGGACCAACAGGAATCAGCCCCAGCATTTT. The chain couples TRBV20-1 to TRBJ1-5, with D possibly TRBD1 on 5 matching bases. V dropped 3 bases and J dropped 4 bases, with 10 bases sitting between them. CDR1 DFQATT and CDR2 SNEGSKA come from the germline V gene (reference sequence). This CDR3 comprises 13 residues.

This clonotype was seen only a few times. V gene TRBV7-9 combines with J gene TRBJ2-7; no clear D gene. The CDR3 totals 15 residues. The V end lost 2 bases, the J end lost 2 bases, and 13 bases lay between the germline ends. The V gene's germline CDR1 is SEHNR and CDR2 FQNEAQ (reference sequence). The CDR3 sequence: CASSLMVGGTYEQYF. CDR3 coding DNA: TGTGCCAGCAGCTTAATGGTTGGCGGAACCTACGAGCAGTACTTC.

This clonotype was recorded a few times. The rearrangement uses TRBV5-6 and TRBJ2-1, with D hard to call. In germline, CDR1 is SGHDT, CDR2 YYEEEE. The CDR3 contains 15 residues. V was pared by 0 bases and J by 10 bases, with 17 bases between. The CDR3 sequence: CASSLVARAHEEQFF. CDR3 coding DNA: TGTGCCAGCAGCTTGGTGGCTAGGGCCCACGAAGAGCAGTTCTTC.

This clonotype has at least ten counts. The V call is TRBV29-1, the J call TRBJ1-5; 7 bases align to TRBD1. The CDR3 is 14 residues long. The germline V gene encodes CDR1 SQVTM and CDR2 ANQGSEA. Trimming at V came to 6 bases and at J to 4 bases, leaving 9 bases not matched to a gene. The CDR3 DNA reads as TGCAGCGTGCTGACCGGGACAGCGAATCAGCCCCAGCATTTT. Amino acids: CSVLTGTANQPQHF.

This clonotype was recorded at least ten times. The chain uses TRBV4-3 and TRBJ2-1, with 7 bases aligning to TRBD1. The CDR3 totals 16 residues. CDR1 is LGHNA and CDR2 is YSLEER in the germline V gene. J gave up 9 bases and V 1 base, and 12 bases lay outside the gene matches. The CDR3 DNA is TGCGCCAGCAGCCAAGTACAGGGGTATTCCCTCGGTGAGCAGTTCTTC. It translates to CASSQVQGYSLGEQFF.

This sequence joins TRBV24-1 and TRBJ2-2; D is unclear. The CDR3 totals 15 residues. The V end was cut by 0 bases, the J end by 7 bases, with 11 bases between. From germline, CDR1 is KGHDR and CDR2 SFDVKD. CDR3 residues: CATSDLDEPGGELFF. The CDR3 DNA sequence: TGTGCCACCAGTGATTTGGATGAACCGGGCGGGGAGCTGTTTTTT.

There are many counts of this clonotype. Germline and junction disagree at one end, which may indicate a read error. The rearrangement joins TRBV12-3 or TRBV12-4 to TRBJ2-3; D gene uncertain. The CDR3 has 11 amino acids. The CDR3 sequence: CASSLGDTQYF. The CDR3 DNA reads TGCGCCAGCAGCTTGGGAGATACGCAGTATTTT.

This clonotype has a handful of counts. The chain carries TRBV6-1 and TRBJ1-2, with D unclear. CDR3 length equals 13 residues. V dropped 7 bases and J dropped 3 bases, with 12 bases sitting between them. The germline V gene encodes CDR1 MNHNS and CDR2 SASEGT. CDR3 amino acids: CASMRDRYYGYTF. CDR3 in DNA: TGTGCCAGCATGAGGGATAGGTACTATGGCTACACCTTC.

This clonotype was detected ten times or more. The genes are TRBV20-1 and TRBJ2-7, with D hard to call. The CDR3 sequence is 11 residues long. Trimming left V 3 bases short and J 5 bases short, with 8 bases between. Germline V CDR1 and CDR2: DFQATT, SNEGSKA (reference sequence). The CDR3: CSASEVDEQYF. The CDR3 DNA sequence: TGCAGTGCTAGTGAGGTCGACGAGCAGTACTTC.

In its sample, this clonotype was seen a few times. The chain combines TRBV12-3 or TRBV12-4 with TRBJ1-1; TRBD1 aligns across 9 bases. The CDR3 contains 14 residues. The V gene end was trimmed by 6 bases and the J gene end by 8 bases; junction bases not matched to a gene: 10. DNA of the CDR3: TGTGCCAGCAGATACTCCGGGACAGGGCCCGAAGCTTTCTTT. This sequence encodes CASRYSGTGPEAFF.

The chain has TRBV7-9 and TRBJ2-5; D is ambiguous. The CDR3 runs 14 residues. V was pared by 0 bases and J by 4 bases, with 9 bases between. Germline V gives CDR1 SEHNR, CDR2 FQNEAQ (reference sequence). The CDR3 nucleotides are TGTGCCAGCAGCTTAGCGATGGGGTCAGAGACCCAGTACTTC. Translation gives CASSLAMGSETQYF.

This rearrangement joins TRBV5-1 to TRBJ2-1; D is unresolved. Trimming took off 0 bases at V and 2 bases at J, with 18 bases between the two ends. The CDR3 totals 18 residues. CDR1 and CDR2 (germline): SGHRS, YFSETQ. The CDR3 here is CASSLAVAFSTAYNEQFF. The DNA of the CDR3 is TGCGCCAGCAGCTTGGCCGTAGCCTTCTCAACCGCCTACAATGAGCAGTTCTTC.

The V call is TRBV27, the J call TRBJ2-3; 8 bases agree with TRBD2. CDR3 length: 14 amino acids. Trimming at V came to 7 bases and at J to 6 bases, leaving 9 bases not matched to a gene. From germline, CDR1 is MNHEY and CDR2 SMNVEV (reference sequence). CDR3 loop: CASTSSGRGDTQYF. DNA for the CDR3: TGTGCCAGCACCTCCAGCGGGAGAGGCGATACGCAGTATTTT.

This clonotype has more than one count but fewer than ten. The chain uses TRBV29-1 and TRBJ2-5; D is ambiguous. Germline V gene data show CDR1 as SQVTM and CDR2 as ANQGSEA. The CDR3 extends over 11 amino acids. The germline V and J ends were trimmed by 4 bases and 4 bases, with 7 bases remaining between them. The chain's CDR3 is CSVAARETQYF. DNA of the CDR3: TGCAGCGTTGCGGCCCGAGAGACCCAGTACTTC.

In this sample, this clonotype turned up many times. This rearrangement joins TRBV29-1 to TRBJ2-7; the D gene is possibly TRBD1 (5 bases). Germline CDR1 is SQVTM and CDR2 is ANQGSEA. V dropped 0 bases and J dropped 6 bases, with 18 bases sitting between them. The CDR3 runs to 15 residues. The CDR3: CSVEDPVGRASEQYF. CDR3 coding DNA: TGCAGCGTTGAAGACCCCGTGGGCAGGGCGAGCGAGCAGTACTTC.

V usage is TRBV12-3 or TRBV12-4 and J usage is TRBJ1-6; D remains unclear. V lost 1 base and J lost 9, with 10 bases in between. This CDR3 spans 14 amino acids. CDR3 nucleotide sequence: TGTGCCAGCAGTTTAGGGGTTGGTAGTTCACCCCTCCACTTT. Amino acid sequence: CASSLGVGSSPLHF.

This chain links TRBV12-3 or TRBV12-4 with TRBJ1-3, with D possibly matching TRBD1 (6 bases). The CDR3 consists of 13 residues. V gave up 6 bases and J gave up 4 bases, with 10 bases separating them. The CDR3 region has the DNA TGTGCCAGCAGACCAGGGGACGGAAACACCATATATTTT. It specifies CASRPGDGNTIYF.

This chain uses TRBV14 with TRBJ2-7; the match to TRBD2 covers 7 bases. The CDR3 length is 16 residues. V was clipped by 4 bases and J by 0 bases; unmatched bases: 9. The germline CDR1 and CDR2 sequences are SGHDN and FVKESK. The CDR3 coding sequence is TGTGCCAGCAGCCGTCTAGCGGAGGGGAGCTCCTACGAGCAGTACTTC. It encodes CASSRLAEGSSYEQYF.

This clonotype occurred a few times. The chain carries TRBV5-1 and TRBJ2-1; perhaps D is TRBD1 or TRBD2 (5 bases each). The CDR3 loop spans 13 amino acids. Trimming cost V 3 bases and J 4 bases, with 8 bases left between them. The germline CDR1 and CDR2 sequences are SGHRS and YFSETQ. CDR3 sequence: CASSWGRYNEQFF. CDR3 in DNA: TGCGCCAGCAGCTGGGGACGGTACAATGAGCAGTTCTTC.

This clonotype was seen a handful of times. This rearrangement joins TRBV20-1 to TRBJ2-7; 8 bases match TRBD1. The CDR3 covers 13 residues. Trimming cost V 5 bases and J 1 base; bases outside gene matches: 4. The germline gives CDR1 DFQATT, CDR2 SNEGSKA (reference sequence). CDR3 sequence (DNA): TGCAGTGCTCTACGGACAGGGTCCTACGAGCAGTACTTC. Amino acids: CSALRTGSYEQYF.